These 31 T cell receptor beta chains were sequenced from one sample in a study of CD8+ T cells in alopecia areata (dated 2018 in TCRdb). Libraries were built with the immunoSEQ multiplex PCR assay. To provide template for TCR sequencing, every sample had RNA extracted and reverse transcribed into cDNA. TCRdb limited this immuneACCESS table to in-frame rearrangements with V and J called. A share of clones is missing; checked studies link under half to unresolved V genes, and the rest is unexplained. The sample includes 150,000 to 200,000 clones, with around 55% observed a single time. About 4.3% of the sample rests with the top ten. The sequencing input was CD4+ T cells sorted from blood. Receptors were obtained from a human donor in good health.

The chain combines TRBV7-9 with TRBJ1-4; 10 nucleotides line up with TRBD1. The CDR3 totals 18 residues. CDR1 is SEHNR, CDR2 FQNEAQ, per germline (reference sequence). V lost 0 bases and J lost 7; bases outside the gene matches: 11. CDR3 residues: CASSLAIDRGRRREKLFF. CDR3 nucleotides: TGTGCCAGCAGCTTAGCTATCGACAGGGGGCGCCGACGTGAAAAACTGTTTTTT.

As to this clone: One end of the junction varies from germline; a read error may be responsible. The V and J genes are TRBV29-1 and TRBJ2-2; TRBD1 aligns across 8 bases. The germline V gene has CDR1 SQVTM and CDR2 ANQGSEA. The CDR3 is 14 amino acids. The CDR3 DNA reads TGCAGCGTGGGGCGGACAGGGAACGCCGGGGAGCTGTTTTTT. Protein: CSVGRTGNAGELFF.

In this sample, this clone turned up a few times. The chain combines TRBV7-3 with TRBJ2-3; TRBD2 aligns across 7 bases. The CDR3 is made up of 15 amino acids. Germline loops: CDR1 SGHTA, CDR2 FQGTGA. Unmatched junction bases numbered 12, after V lost 7 bases and J lost 5 bases. The CDR3 protein is CASTLGLAVGDTQYF. CDR3 bases: TGTGCCAGCACCCTGGGGCTAGCGGTGGGAGATACGCAGTATTTT. Supplemented by reference TRBV7-3 and TRBJ2-3, the full variable domain reads GAGVSQTPSNKVTEKGKYVELRCDPISGHTALYWYRQSLGQGPEFLIYFQGTGAADDSGLPNDRFFAVRPEGSVSTLKIQRTERGDSAVYLCASTLGLAVGDTQYFGPGTRLTVL.

The rearrangement links TRBV15 to TRBJ2-3; 9 bases match TRBD1. The CDR3 spans 15 residues. Germline V gene sequence: CDR1 LNHNV, CDR2 YYDKDF (reference sequence). The V gene end was trimmed by 5 bases and the J gene end by 3 bases; junction bases not matched to a gene: 6. The CDR3 spells CATSPDRGRTDTQYF. The CDR3, as DNA: TGTGCCACCAGCCCGGACAGGGGAAGGACAGATACGCAGTATTTT.

CDR3 bases: TGTGCCAGCATGGACAGGGGGAAAGAGACCCAGTACTTC. It codes for CASMDRGKETQYF. V and J are TRBV28 and TRBJ2-5; 10 nucleotides match TRBD1. The CDR3 runs 13 residues. V gave up 7 bases and J gave up 3 bases; unmatched junction bases: 2. Germline loops: CDR1 MDHEN, CDR2 SYDVKM.

This chain uses TRBV5-1 with TRBJ2-1; D is ambiguous. The CDR3 runs 14 residues. V lost 6 bases and J lost 7, with 17 bases in between. Germline V lookup: CDR1 SGHRS, CDR2 YFSETQ. CDR3 in amino acids: CASTLNHFDNEQFF. The CDR3 nucleotides are TGCGCCAGCACTCTAAACCACTTCGATAATGAGCAGTTCTTC.

CDR3 sequence reads: CATSRKQGAGGYTF. DNA for the CDR3: TGTGCCACCAGCAGAAAACAGGGGGCGGGAGGCTACACCTTC. This sequence joins TRBV15 and TRBJ1-2; 9 nucleotides line up with TRBD1. Per the germline V gene, CDR1 is LNHNV and CDR2 is YYDKDF (reference sequence). The CDR3 totals 14 residues. V dropped 2 bases and J dropped 8; count of bases not matched to a gene: 6. The full variable domain, with the rest looked up from reference TRBV15 and TRBJ1-2, is DAMVIQNPRYQVTQFGKPVTLSCSQTLNHNVMYWYQQKSSQAPKLLFHYYDKDFNNEADTPDNFQSRRPNTSFCFLDIRSPGLGDTAMYLCATSRKQGAGGYTFGSGTRLTVV.

This chain joins TRBV6-5 and TRBJ1-1, with no clear D. V lost 0 bases and J lost 1, with 3 bases in between. Germline V gene data show CDR1 as MNHEY and CDR2 as SVGAGI. This CDR3 is 13 amino acids long. The CDR3 nucleotides read TGTGCCAGCAGTTACTCCCAGAACACTGAAGCTTTCTTT. Translated, it gives CASSYSQNTEAFF.

J is TRBJ2-7 and V is TRBV28; TRBD1 might be the D (6 bases). The CDR3 runs to 11 residues. V gave up 6 bases and J gave up 6 bases, with 9 bases separating them. Germline lookup yields CDR1 MDHEN and CDR2 SYDVKM. The CDR3 spells CASSNRVEQYF. For the CDR3, the DNA is TGTGCCAGCAGCAACAGGGTCGAGCAGTACTTC.

This sequence joins TRBV29-1 and TRBJ2-7, with 10 bases that match TRBD1. From germline, CDR1 is SQVTM and CDR2 ANQGSEA. Trimming took 4 bases from V and 7 from J; bases not matched to a gene: 7. The CDR3 is made up of 13 amino acids. Here the CDR3 reads CSVGRQGAGEQYF. The CDR3 nucleotides are TGCAGCGTTGGTCGACAGGGGGCGGGTGAGCAGTACTTC.

Many counts were recorded for this clone. This chain connects TRBV6-4 to TRBJ2-3; 10 bases are a match to TRBD2. CDR3 length equals 14 residues. Germline CDR1 and CDR2: MRHNA and SNTAGT. The V segment lost 5 bases and the J segment 6 bases; nucleotides outside the gene matches: 5. In DNA form, the CDR3 reads TGTGCCAGCAGTCTAGCGGGAGAGTCGGATACGCAGTATTTT. Amino acid sequence: CASSLAGESDTQYF.

The rearrangement joins TRBV25-1 to TRBJ2-1; D ambiguous. The germline V gene encodes CDR1 MGHDK and CDR2 SYGVNS. The CDR3 extends over 10 amino acids. Trimming stripped 5 bases from V and 6 bases from J, with 2 bases between. The DNA for the CDR3 is TGTGCCAGCAGTAGCAATGAGCAGTTCTTC. Its protein is CASSSNEQFF.

This clone showed up just a few times. The chain combines TRBV27 with TRBJ2-3, with TRBD2 as a possible D gene (6 bases). V lost 8 bases and J lost 8, with 14 bases in between. CDR1 is MNHEY and CDR2 is SMNVEV in the germline V gene (reference sequence). This CDR3 is built from 12 residues. The CDR3 protein is CASGDFMGTQYF. In DNA form, the CDR3 reads TGTGCCAGCGGGGACTTTATGGGTACGCAGTATTTT.

The chain uses TRBV9 and TRBJ2-1; 7 bases fit TRBD1. The trim removed 4 bases at V and 4 bases at J, leaving 8 bases unmatched. CDR3 length: 15 amino acids. The germline V gene has CDR1 SGDLS and CDR2 YYNGEE. CDR3 nucleotides: TGTGCCAGCAGCTCCCGGGACAGTCTATACAATGAGCAGTTCTTC. This codes for CASSSRDSLYNEQFF.

This clone occurred a few times. This chain uses TRBV29-1 with TRBJ2-1; 8 bases line up with TRBD2. J lost 5 bases, V lost 5 bases, and 11 bases had no gene match. Germline CDR1 SQVTM, CDR2 ANQGSEA. CDR3 size: 15 residues. This CDR3 is CSVLSREGHHNEQFF. The CDR3 coding sequence is TGCAGCGTTCTATCTCGGGAGGGCCACCACAATGAGCAGTTCTTC.

The chain links TRBV4-2 to TRBJ2-7; D not certain. Germline CDR1 LGHNA, CDR2 YNFKEQ. The CDR3 has 15 residues. The V end lost 1 base, the J end lost 0 bases, and 10 bases lay between the germline ends. CDR3 sequence reads: CASSQVSGFSYEQYF. CDR3 sequence (DNA): TGTGCCAGCAGCCAAGTTTCCGGGTTCTCCTACGAGCAGTACTTC.

This chain uses TRBV29-1 with TRBJ1-1; D unclear. Per the germline V gene, CDR1 is SQVTM and CDR2 is ANQGSEA. The CDR3 consists of 12 residues. The ends were cut back, 7 bases at V and 3 bases at J, with 12 bases in the middle. CDR3 loop: CSGTRQYTEAFF. The CDR3 nucleotides read TGCAGCGGGACTAGGCAGTACACTGAAGCTTTCTTT.

V usage is TRBV5-1 and J usage is TRBJ2-3, with D perhaps assigned TRBD1 or TRBD2 (5 bases each). Germline loops: CDR1 SGHRS, CDR2 YFSETQ. The ends were cut back, 4 bases at V and 2 bases at J, with 11 bases in the middle. CDR3 length: 14 amino acids. CDR3 sequence reads: CASSLGAHTDTQYF. In DNA form, the CDR3 reads TGCGCCAGCAGCCTCGGGGCCCACACAGATACGCAGTATTTT.

This clone has a single count. The chain combines TRBV27 with TRBJ2-5; TRBD2 agrees at 10 bases. CDR1 and CDR2 (germline): MNHEY, SMNVEV (reference sequence). The CDR3 consists of 14 residues. Losses at the gene ends were 3 bases for V and 9 bases for J; bases not matched to a gene: 7. CDR3 bases: TGTGCCAGCAGTTTCACTAGCGGGATCTCGTCCCAGTACTTC. It is translated as CASSFTSGISSQYF.

About this clone: The junction shows a germline mismatch at one end, possibly a read error. The genes are TRBV2 and TRBJ2-7; 8 nucleotides align to TRBD1. The CDR3 extends over 13 amino acids. Germline CDR1 reads SNHLY; CDR2 reads FYNNEI. The CDR3 here is CASGEDRAHEQYF. The CDR3 bases are TGTGCCAGCGGTGAGGACAGGGCTCACGAGCAGTACTTC.

This clone was found a few times. The rearrangement links TRBV7-8 to TRBJ2-1, with 9 bases aligning to TRBD2. There are 19 residues in the CDR3. After removal of 6 bases from V and 2 bases from J, the junction contained 17 bases not matched to a gene. Germline CDR1 SGHVS, CDR2 FQNEAQ. The CDR3 DNA follows: TGTGCCAGCAGACCAGACAGGAGGAGTAGCGGGAGTACCTACAATGAGCAGTTCTTC. Translating it yields CASRPDRRSSGSTYNEQFF.

This clone was seen a handful of times. The chain has TRBV7-2 and TRBJ2-1; TRBD2 is a possible D gene (6 bases). Between the trimmed V and J ends, which lost 10 bases and 0 bases, there was a span of 22 bases. Germline CDR1 reads SGHTA; CDR2 reads FQGNSA. This CDR3 contains 17 residues. CDR3 residues: CATRRGSRGSSYNEQFF. CDR3 nucleotide sequence: TGTGCCACCCGTCGGGGTTCGCGGGGCAGCTCCTACAATGAGCAGTTCTTC.

This clone was detected a few times. This chain joins TRBV7-9 and TRBJ2-5; 7 bases are a match to TRBD2. The germline V gene has CDR1 SEHNR and CDR2 FQNEAQ (reference sequence). J was trimmed by 1 base and V by 5 bases; bases with no gene match: 4. The length of the CDR3 is 14 residues. The CDR3 loop is CASSRREIQETQYF. CDR3 nucleotide sequence: TGTGCCAGCAGCCGGCGGGAGATCCAAGAGACCCAGTACTTC.

The chain uses TRBV2 and TRBJ2-4; 11 bases line up with TRBD2. Germline assignment: CDR1 SNHLY and CDR2 FYNNEI. The V gene end was trimmed by 6 bases and the J gene end by 0 bases; junction bases not matched to a gene: 4. The length of the CDR3 is 16 residues. The chain's CDR3 is CASREGLAAAKNIQYF. The CDR3 region has the DNA TGTGCCAGCAGGGAGGGACTAGCGGCAGCCAAAAACATTCAGTACTTC. Filled out from reference TRBV2 and TRBJ2-4, the complete variable domain reads EPEVTQTPSHQVTQMGQEVILRCVPISNHLYFYWYRQILGQKVEFLVSFYNNEISEKSEIFDDQFSVERPDGSNFTLKIRSTKLEDSAMYFCASREGLAAAKNIQYFGAGTRLSVL.

J is TRBJ1-1 and V is TRBV6-1; D unclear. The CDR3 length is 17 residues. The V end lost 1 base, the J end lost 0 bases, and 15 bases lay between the germline ends. CDR1 is MNHNS and CDR2 is SASEGT in the germline V gene. CDR3 DNA sequence: TGTGCCAGCAGTGAAGAGGTTGGTGGAGTAATGAACACTGAAGCTTTCTTT. This translates into CASSEEVGGVMNTEAFF.

This clone was found a few times. This chain joins TRBV6-5 and TRBJ2-2; D gene unclear. The CDR3 covers 12 residues. Trimming took off 7 bases at V and 1 base at J, with 4 bases between the two ends. Germline CDR1 and CDR2: MNHEY and SVGAGI. The CDR3, as DNA: TGTGCCAGCATGAGGAACACCGGGGAGCTGTTTTTT. It specifies CASMRNTGELFF.

The V gene is TRBV4-1, the J gene TRBJ2-7, with D perhaps matching TRBD2 (5 bases). This CDR3 has 14 residues. Germline V lookup: CDR1 MGHRA, CDR2 YSYEKL. V lost 1 base and J 6 bases, leaving 13 bases between the germline ends. The DNA for the CDR3 is TGCGCCAGCAGCCAAGTATCTCTAGCTACCGAGCAGTACTTC. This sequence encodes CASSQVSLATEQYF.

V is TRBV29-1 and J is TRBJ2-3; TRBD2 matches at 15 bases. This CDR3 has 14 residues. V gave up 4 bases and J gave up 4 bases; unmatched junction bases: 0. Germline CDR1 is SQVTM and CDR2 is ANQGSEA. This CDR3 reads CSVGTSGRADTQYF. The DNA for the CDR3 is TGCAGCGTTGGGACTAGCGGGAGGGCAGATACGCAGTATTTT.

The rearrangement uses TRBV19 and TRBJ2-7, with 9 bases matching TRBD2. The length of the CDR3 is 13 residues. The junction had 0 bases not matched to a gene; V was cut back by 2 bases and J by 4 bases. CDR1 LNHDA and CDR2 SQIVND come from the germline V gene (reference sequence). The CDR3, as DNA: TGTGCCAGTAGTATACTAGCGGGGTACGAGCAGTACTTC. The encoded protein is CASSILAGYEQYF. Drawing the rest from reference TRBV19 and TRBJ2-7, the complete variable domain is DGGITQSPKYLFRKEGQNVTLSCEQNLNHDAMYWYRQDPGQGLRLIYYSQIVNDFQKGDIAEGYSVSREKKESFPLTVTSAQKNPTAFYLCASSILAGYEQYFGPGTRLTVT.

V and J are TRBV7-9 and TRBJ2-3; 9 bases line up with TRBD1. CDR1 is SEHNR and CDR2 is FQNEAQ in the germline V gene (reference sequence). Trimming took 3 bases from V and 5 from J; bases not matched to a gene: 3. CDR3 length: 14 amino acids. Here the CDR3 reads CASSLGQGVDTQYF. The CDR3 DNA is TGTGCCAGCAGCTTGGGACAGGGTGTAGATACGCAGTATTTT. The variable domain in full, completed from reference TRBV7-9 and TRBJ2-3, reads DTGVSQNPRHKITKRGQNVTFRCDPISEHNRLYWYRQTLGQGPEFLTYFQNEAQLEKSRLLSDRFSAERPKGSFSTLEIQRTEQGDSAMYLCASSLGQGVDTQYFGPGTRLTVL.

Only a few counts were recorded for this clone. The chain recombines TRBV6-1 with TRBJ1-1; no clear D. Between the trimmed V and J ends, which lost 1 base and 7 bases, there was a span of 10 bases. Germline V CDR1 and CDR2: MNHNS, SASEGT. The CDR3 is 13 residues long. CDR3 region: CASSEGMPGEAFF. CDR3 nucleotide sequence: TGTGCCAGCAGTGAAGGTATGCCCGGTGAAGCTTTCTTT.